One T cell receptor beta chain is described in this entry. The antigen it recognizes is unknown. The record has no base qualities; no much larger clone is one base away. The collaborating institutions used their own protocols to collect whole blood in K2EDTA tubes. For TCRbeta analysis, collaborator samples were shipped as frozen whole blood, as isolated PBMCs, or as DNA extracted from either sample type. TCRbeta CDR3 regions were amplified from genomic DNA by means of the immunoSEQ Assay, a bias-controlled multiplex PCR. As for how the authors treated the data: Nucleated cell counts per sample were estimated from amplification of reference gene primers within the assay. To quantify the absolute abundance of each unique TCRbeta CDR3 rearrangement, sequence reads were collapsed and filtered. Productive Simpson clonality was computed per sample as the square root of Simpson's diversity index over productive rearrangements. The immuneACCESS repertoire file appears here via TCRdb, limited to in-frame rearrangements. These files lack a portion of the clones; in checked studies, under half of the deficit traces to unresolved V genes, and the cause of the others is not known. That table furnishes V, J and clone size, whereas the DNA furnished D and trimming. This sample comprises 380,000 or so clones, 70% to 90% of them detected only once. Together, the top ten hold around 1.3% of the sample.

This sample stems from a study of blood T cell repertoires in COVID-19 (dated by TCRdb to 2018 to 2021). Context from the whole study: Collaborator samples came from the United States, Italy and Spain and covered acute and convalescent phases of COVID-19. Samples came from the ongoing ImmuneRACE study (first 160 participants) plus 1,254 subjects from 6 global collaborators. Deeply sampled blood TCRbeta repertoires from subjects exposed to, actively infected with, or recovered from COVID-19 were included in the dataset. The repertoires were released in a freely available public database meant as a resource for research on the immune response to SARS-CoV-2. Where HLA class I and class II types were available, the types were taken from metadata supplied by the sample provider, not from assay-based typing. The prospective study material was composed of cDNA or gDNA derived from T cells, B-cell-depleted T cells, or PBMCs. Nearly every sample came with metadata listing a de-identified subject ID, COVID-19 status, age in years and sex. Findings and caveats that apply to the study as a whole: How much clinical and demographic metadata was included differed by source and by participant, and the metadata was provided uncurated.

The CDR3 holds 16 amino acids from the cysteine to the phenylalanine. The retained sequence is limited to the CDR3, 48 bases, with the frame set at the first base. For CDR1 and CDR2, the germline V gene lists SGHRS and YFSETQ. Relative to germline, V is 2 bases shorter and J is 0 bases shorter, with 9 bases between their ends. The sequence links TRBV5-1 to TRBJ2-6; no confident D gene assignment can be made. The receptor's source is a man aged 35 to 55 with acute or convalescent COVID-19. Material for sequencing was peripheral blood. In nucleotide form, the sequence is TGCGCCAGCAGCTTAATAACAGCCTCTGGGGCCAACGTCCTGACTTTC. Translated, this gives CASSLITASGANVLTF.